This TCR beta chain comes out of a study of shared T cell receptors in the human thymus. Measured with immunoSEQ multiplex PCR; TCRdb has only the in-frame clones, and not every one. The repertoire has roughly 550,000 clones, around 82% of them found once; the top ten carry around 0.012%. Germline assignment: CDR1 MNHEY and CDR2 SVGAGI. The junction had 2 bases not matched to a gene; V was cut back by 1 base and J by 4 bases. This CDR3 has 15 amino acids. These data also formed part of another study, on human thymus T cells. That study adds: Infants served as donors; they were healthy and Finnish and were having corrective surgery for congenital heart defects. Corrective heart surgery yielded resections, and these provided the thymus tissue. What appeared biased in thymic and blood repertoires was the usage of V and J genes. Unrelated people showed highly overlapping thymic repertoires, related research reported.

Sequenced material: thymocytes. V is TRBV6-5 and J is TRBJ2-1; 9 nucleotides agree with TRBD2. The clonotype comes from a boy under three years old with a congenital heart defect. This CDR3 is CASSYCGRGYNEQFF. CDR3 in DNA: TGTGCCAGCAGTTACTGCGGGAGGGGGTACAATGAGCAGTTCTTC.